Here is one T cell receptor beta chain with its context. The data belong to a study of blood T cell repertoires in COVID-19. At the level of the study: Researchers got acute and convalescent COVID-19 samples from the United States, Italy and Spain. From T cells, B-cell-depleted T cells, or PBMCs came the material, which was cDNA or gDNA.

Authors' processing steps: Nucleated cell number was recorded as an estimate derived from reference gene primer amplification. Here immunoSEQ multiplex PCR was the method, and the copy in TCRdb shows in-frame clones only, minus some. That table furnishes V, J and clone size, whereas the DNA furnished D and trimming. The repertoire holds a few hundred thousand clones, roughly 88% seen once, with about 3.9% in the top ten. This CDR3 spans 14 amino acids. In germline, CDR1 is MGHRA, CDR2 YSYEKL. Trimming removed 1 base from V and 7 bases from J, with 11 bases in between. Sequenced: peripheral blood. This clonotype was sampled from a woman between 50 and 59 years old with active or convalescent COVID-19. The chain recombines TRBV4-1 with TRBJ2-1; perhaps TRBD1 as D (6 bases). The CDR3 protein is CASSQVSGTNEQFF. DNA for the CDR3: TGCGCCAGCAGCCAAGTTAGTGGGACAAATGAGCAGTTCTTC.